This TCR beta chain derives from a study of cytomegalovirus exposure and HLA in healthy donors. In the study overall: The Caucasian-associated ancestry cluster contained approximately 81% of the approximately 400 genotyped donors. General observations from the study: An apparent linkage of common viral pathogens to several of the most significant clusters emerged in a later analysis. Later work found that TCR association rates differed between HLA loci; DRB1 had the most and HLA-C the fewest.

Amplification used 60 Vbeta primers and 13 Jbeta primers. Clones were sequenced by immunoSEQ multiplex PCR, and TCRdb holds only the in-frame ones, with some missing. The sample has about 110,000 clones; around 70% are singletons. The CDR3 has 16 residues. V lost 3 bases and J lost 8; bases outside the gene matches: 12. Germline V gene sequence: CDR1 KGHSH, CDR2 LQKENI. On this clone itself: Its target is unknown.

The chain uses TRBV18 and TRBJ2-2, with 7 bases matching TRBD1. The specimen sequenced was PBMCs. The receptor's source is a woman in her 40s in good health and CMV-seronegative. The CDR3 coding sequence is TGTGCCAGCTCACCTCGGACAGGCTCCCCCCTTGGGGAGCTGTTTTTT. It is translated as CASSPRTGSPLGELFF.